These 27 T cell receptor beta chains originate from one sample sequenced in a study of control samples from healthy donors and cancer patients. Repertoires were generated with immunoSEQ multiplex PCR, while TCRdb's copy carries only in-frame clones and drops some. The table has 110,000 or so clones, around nine tenths seen once. Sequencing was carried out using blood. Receptors originate from a man aged 30 to 39 in good health.

This clone was detected once. The V and J genes are TRBV30 and TRBJ1-1; D is unresolved. CDR1 is GTSNPN and CDR2 is SVGIG in the germline V gene (reference sequence). The V end lost 3 bases, the J end lost 1 base, and 15 bases lay between the germline ends. This CDR3 spans 15 amino acids. Here the CDR3 DNA reads TGTGCCTGGAGCTACCAGGAGGGTAGGAACACTGAAGCTTTCTTT. Translated: CAWSYQEGRNTEAFF.

This chain uses TRBV7-2 with TRBJ2-7; D is undetermined. This CDR3 is 13 amino acids long. Trimming cost V 2 bases and J 3 bases, with 8 bases left between them. Germline loops: CDR1 SGHTA, CDR2 FQGNSA. The DNA of the CDR3 is TGTGCCAGCAGCTTAAACAGAGACTACGAGCAGTACGTC. This sequence encodes CASSLNRDYEQYV.

This CDR3 reads CASSLVRYSGTGENGYTF. The CDR3 coding sequence is TGTGCCAGCAGCTTAGTCCGATATTCCGGGACAGGGGAAAATGGCTACACCTTC. The V gene is TRBV11-3, the J gene TRBJ1-2, with TRBD1 identical over 10 bases. The germline V gene encodes CDR1 SGHNT and CDR2 YENEEA. The ends lost 1 base at V and 6 bases at J; junction bases unmatched: 14. This CDR3 contains 18 residues.

The chain uses TRBV10-3 and TRBJ1-2; 9 bases agree with TRBD1. The ends lost 6 bases at V and 8 bases at J; junction bases unmatched: 7. This CDR3 is built from 13 residues. Germline V gene data show CDR1 as ENHRY and CDR2 as SYGVKD. CDR3 DNA: TGTGCCATCAGCGGGACAGGGCTCGGAGGCTACACCTTC. Amino acid sequence: CAISGTGLGGYTF.

This clone was seen a single time. V gene TRBV14 combines with J gene TRBJ2-5; 11 positions match TRBD2. V lost 3 bases to trimming and J lost 7 bases; unmatched junction nucleotides: 7. This CDR3 is 15 amino acids long. CDR1 and CDR2 from the germline V gene are SGHDN and FVKESK. CDR3 bases: TGTGCCAGCAGCCAGGCACTAGCGGGGGTCCTGACCCAGTACTTC. Translated, it gives CASSQALAGVLTQYF.

Only one count was recorded for this clone. The rearrangement joins TRBV25-1 to TRBJ2-1, with 8 bases that match TRBD1. Germline loops: CDR1 MGHDK, CDR2 SYGVNS. Germline trimming cut 8 bases from V and 6 bases from J; bases unmatched to any gene: 9. This CDR3 comprises 14 residues. CDR3 sequence: CASRRTGTGNEQFF. In DNA form, the CDR3 reads TGTGCCAGCCGTCGGACAGGGACGGGCAATGAGCAGTTCTTC.

CDR3 residues: CAAGLGGYTF. CDR3 nucleotides: TGTGCCGCAGGGCTTGGTGGCTACACCTTC. This sequence joins TRBV10-3 and TRBJ1-2; D is possibly TRBD1 (5 bases). The ends were cut back, 11 bases at V and 7 bases at J, with 11 bases in the middle. Germline V gives CDR1 ENHRY, CDR2 SYGVKD. The CDR3 runs to 10 residues.

For this clone: The sample has other DNA sequences that encode this CDR3 too. V gene TRBV7-3 combines with J gene TRBJ2-2; no clear D. This CDR3 region has 14 residues. V lost 2 bases, J lost 1 base, and 5 bases lay in between. Per germline, CDR1 SGHTA and CDR2 FQGTGA. This chain's CDR3 is CASSLGLNTGELFF. The DNA for the CDR3 is TGTGCCAGCAGCTTAGGTCTGAACACCGGGGAGCTGTTTTTT.

CDR3 DNA: TGCGCCAGCAGTTTGGGACCGGGAGGAAGCCAGCCCCAGCATTTT. This codes for CASSLGPGGSQPQHF. The rearrangement uses TRBV10-2 and TRBJ1-5, with TRBD1 as a possible D gene (5 bases). Germline lookup yields CDR1 WSHSY and CDR2 SAAADI. CDR3 size: 15 residues. Trimming left V 5 bases short and J 7 bases short, with 18 bases between.

V and J are TRBV3-1 (or the pseudogene TRBV3-2) and TRBJ1-6; TRBD1 agrees at 9 bases. Germline V gene sequence: CDR1 LGHDT, CDR2 YNNKEL (reference sequence). This CDR3 region has 15 residues. The trim removed 2 bases at V and 8 bases at J, leaving 4 bases unmatched. Written as DNA, the CDR3 is TGTGCCAGCAGCCAACTGACAGGGGGGCATTCACCCCTCCACTTT. Its translation: CASSQLTGGHSPLHF.

CDR3 amino acids: CASSHRGTDSMEEQFF. Written as DNA, the CDR3 is TGTGCCAGCAGCCATCGCGGGACAGATAGCATGGAAGAGCAGTTCTTC. The chain is built from TRBV13 and TRBJ2-1; possible D gene TRBD1, 7 bases. V was pared by 5 bases and J by 10 bases, with 24 bases between. The CDR3 length is 16 residues. Germline values: CDR1 PRHDT, CDR2 FYEKMQ (reference sequence).

V and J are TRBV25-1 and TRBJ2-5, with D uncertain. CDR1 MGHDK and CDR2 SYGVNS come from the germline V gene. The CDR3 consists of 14 residues. Deletions cut 0 bases from V and 3 bases from J, with 8 bases between. CDR3: CASSEYPVKETQYF. The DNA of the CDR3 is TGTGCCAGCAGTGAATATCCAGTTAAAGAGACCCAGTACTTC.

The chain combines TRBV4-1 with TRBJ2-7, with D perhaps TRBD1 (6 bases). CDR3 length equals 14 residues. The V end was cut by 2 bases, the J end by 7 bases, with 15 bases between. From germline, CDR1 is MGHRA and CDR2 YSYEKL. In DNA form, the CDR3 reads TGCGCCAGCAGCCAAAACGAGGGGGTTTGGGAGCAGTACGTC. It codes for CASSQNEGVWEQYV.

This clone appeared once. The rearrangement uses TRBV3-1 (or the pseudogene TRBV3-2) and TRBJ1-2; D is ambiguous. Germline V CDR1 and CDR2: LGHDT, YNNKEL (reference sequence). V was pared by 0 bases and J by 7 bases, with 12 bases between. This CDR3 has 14 amino acids. The chain's CDR3 is CASSQDWGSGGYTF. The CDR3 region has the DNA TGTGCCAGCAGCCAAGACTGGGGTTCGGGTGGCTACACCTTC.

The V and J genes are TRBV30 and TRBJ2-7; either TRBD1 or TRBD2 may fit D (6 bases each). The V end lost 8 bases, the J end lost 1 base, and 12 bases lay between the germline ends. CDR3 length equals 12 residues. Germline values: CDR1 GTSNPN, CDR2 SVGIG (reference sequence). The CDR3, as DNA: TGTGCCGCCCGAGGGGGGTCCTACGAGCAGTACTTC. This codes for CAARGGSYEQYF.

This clone was detected only once. The rearrangement links TRBV11-2 to TRBJ2-7; D uncertain. V was pared by 0 bases and J by 1 base, with 13 bases between. The CDR3 has 16 amino acids. Germline loops: CDR1 SGHAT, CDR2 FQNNGV. The CDR3 nucleotides read TGTGCCAGCAGCTTAGAGTTCGTAGGACGGTCCTACGAGCAGTACTTC. Its protein product is CASSLEFVGRSYEQYF.

The V gene is TRBV5-3, the J gene TRBJ1-2, with D possibly TRBD1 on 5 matching bases. TRBV5-3 is known as an ORF, though its function is uncertain. With 8 bases removed from V and 2 bases from J, the gap between germline ends came to 16 bases. The CDR3 spans 14 residues. CDR3 region: CARHAAGGNYGYTF. In nucleotides, the CDR3 is TGTGCCAGGCATGCGGCCGGGGGGAACTATGGCTACACCTTC.

The chain has TRBV3-1 (or the pseudogene TRBV3-2) and TRBJ1-5; 8 bases map to TRBD1. Per germline, CDR1 LGHDT and CDR2 YNNKEL (reference sequence). The junction had 5 bases not matched to a gene; V was cut back by 2 bases and J by 2 bases. This CDR3 is built from 16 residues. CDR3 region: CASSQSPGQGNQPQHF. The DNA of the CDR3 is TGTGCCAGCAGCCAATCGCCGGGACAGGGCAATCAGCCCCAGCATTTT.

The chain carries TRBV12-3 or TRBV12-4 and TRBJ1-6; D is unresolved. This CDR3 comprises 12 residues. V shed 1 base and J shed 11 bases, with 6 bases lying between them. This CDR3 is CASSLGQTPLHF. CDR3 sequence (DNA): TGTGCCAGCAGTTTAGGGCAGACACCCCTCCACTTT.

The chain employs TRBV6-5 and TRBJ1-6; D is unresolved. There are 12 residues in the CDR3. Trimming left V 7 bases short and J 8 bases short, with 9 bases between. CDR1 MNHEY and CDR2 SVGAGI come from the germline V gene. DNA of the CDR3: TGTGCCAGCACGGGGAACGATTCACCCCTCCACTTT. Amino acids: CASTGNDSPLHF.

V and J are TRBV12-3 or TRBV12-4 and TRBJ1-2; tentatively, D is TRBD1 (5 bases). Trimming cost V 3 bases and J 4 bases, with 6 bases left between them. The CDR3 is 12 amino acids. CDR3 sequence reads: CASSFDSYGYTF. The CDR3 DNA reads as TGTGCCAGCAGTTTCGACAGCTATGGCTACACCTTC.

The CDR3 loop is CASSPLLGTGGGNQPQHF. CDR3 DNA sequence: TGTGCCAGTAGCCCCCTTTTGGGGACAGGGGGGGGCAATCAGCCCCAGCATTTT. The J gene is TRBJ1-5, the V gene TRBV19, with 11 bases identical to TRBD1. From germline, CDR1 is LNHDA and CDR2 SQIVND (reference sequence). Losses at the gene ends were 6 bases for V and 2 bases for J; bases not matched to a gene: 12. The CDR3 contains 18 residues.

The V gene is TRBV10-3, the J gene TRBJ2-3; D is undetermined. CDR1 is ENHRY, CDR2 SYGVKD, per germline. Trimming left V 3 bases short and J 9 bases short, with 10 bases between. This CDR3 has 12 residues. Here the CDR3 reads CAISEGLDTQYF. The CDR3 DNA follows: TGTGCCATCAGTGAAGGTCTAGACACGCAGTATTTT.

The V gene is TRBV7-2, the J gene TRBJ1-1, with D hard to call. V lost 1 base to trimming and J lost 1 base, with 4 bases between them. CDR3 size: 13 residues. The germline gives CDR1 SGHTA, CDR2 FQGNSA. CDR3 sequence reads: CASSLDENTEAFF. As DNA, the CDR3 is TGTGCCAGCAGCTTAGACGAGAACACTGAAGCTTTCTTT.

The chain uses TRBV7-2 and TRBJ1-1; D is undetermined. V was trimmed by 5 bases and J by 8 bases, leaving 12 bases between them. The germline V gene has CDR1 SGHTA and CDR2 FQGNSA. CDR3 length: 12 residues. The CDR3 DNA reads as TGTGCCAGCAGCCAGGTCCGTGGGGAAGCTTTCTTT. Translating it yields CASSQVRGEAFF.

This rearrangement joins TRBV6-6 to TRBJ1-2, with 9 nucleotides matching TRBD1. Germline V lookup: CDR1 MNHNY, CDR2 SVGAGI (reference sequence). The CDR3 totals 14 residues. V lost 6 bases to trimming and J lost 8 bases; unmatched junction nucleotides: 10. CDR3 DNA: TGTGCCAGCAGAGACAGGGGGTTTGAAGAAGGCTACACCTTC. Translated: CASRDRGFEEGYTF.

V and J are TRBV6-6 and TRBJ1-1; TRBD1 might be the D (5 bases). Trimming took 4 bases from V and 7 from J, leaving 10 bases between them. The germline V gene has CDR1 MNHNY and CDR2 SVGAGI (reference sequence). The CDR3 sequence is 12 residues long. CDR3 nucleotides: TGTGCCAGCAGTTCGGGGACTCGTGAAGCTTTCTTT. Translated, it gives CASSSGTREAFF.